This TCR beta chain appears in the sequencing data of a study of esophageal squamous cell carcinoma under preoperative chemotherapy. Study-wide results and caveats: After treatment, tumor-infiltrating lymphocytes seemed to come partly from incoming peripheral T cells, not only local changes. Chemotherapy was followed by significantly higher TCR diversity in peripheral T cells only, not tumor-infiltrating lymphocytes.

This CDR3 spans 15 amino acids. After removal of 6 bases from V and 4 bases from J, the junction contained 8 bases not matched to a gene. The germline V gene encodes CDR1 SGHTA and CDR2 FQGNSA. Turning to this clonotype: The antigen remains undetermined.

MiXCR was run by TCRdb on the PCR reads, yielding one entry per CDR3 protein. The profile shows approximately 30,000 distinct CDR3 sequences, under 55% of them singletons. Specified time point: before preoperative PTX-NDP chemotherapy. Patients received paclitaxel-nedaplatin as preoperative chemotherapy before surgery. This specimen was acquired from a patient given preoperative chemotherapy. The chain recombines TRBV7-2 with TRBJ2-1, with TRBD2 matching over 8 bases. This clonotype was sampled from a human donor with esophageal squamous cell carcinoma. The donor label of this sample is uncertain. CDR3 loop: CASRLSGSNYNEQFF. As DNA, the CDR3 is TGTGCCAGCAGACTCAGCGGGAGTAATTACAATGAGCAGTTCTTC.